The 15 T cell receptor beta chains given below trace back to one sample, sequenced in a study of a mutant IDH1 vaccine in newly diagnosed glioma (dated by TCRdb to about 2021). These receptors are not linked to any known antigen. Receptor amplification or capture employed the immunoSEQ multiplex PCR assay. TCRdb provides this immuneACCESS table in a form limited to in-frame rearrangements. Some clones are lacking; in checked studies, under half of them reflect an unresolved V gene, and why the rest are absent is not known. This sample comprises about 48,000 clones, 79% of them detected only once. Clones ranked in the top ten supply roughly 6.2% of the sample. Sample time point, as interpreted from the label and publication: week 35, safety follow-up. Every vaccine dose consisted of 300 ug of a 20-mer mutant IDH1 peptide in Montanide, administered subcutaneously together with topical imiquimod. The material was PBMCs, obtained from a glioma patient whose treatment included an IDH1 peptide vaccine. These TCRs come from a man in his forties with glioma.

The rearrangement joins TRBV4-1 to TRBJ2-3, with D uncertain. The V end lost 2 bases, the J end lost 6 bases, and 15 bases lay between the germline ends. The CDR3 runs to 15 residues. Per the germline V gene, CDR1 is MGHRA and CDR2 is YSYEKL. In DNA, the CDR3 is TGCGCCAGCAGCCAACCTCTTGAGCGTTCCGATACGCAGTATTTT. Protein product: CASSQPLERSDTQYF.

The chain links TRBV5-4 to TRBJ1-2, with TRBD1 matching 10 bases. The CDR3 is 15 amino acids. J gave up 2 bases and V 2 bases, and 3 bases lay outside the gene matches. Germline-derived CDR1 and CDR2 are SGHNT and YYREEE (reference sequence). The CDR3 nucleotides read TGTGCCAGCAGCTTTGGGACAGGGGCGAACTATGGCTACACCTTC. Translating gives CASSFGTGANYGYTF.

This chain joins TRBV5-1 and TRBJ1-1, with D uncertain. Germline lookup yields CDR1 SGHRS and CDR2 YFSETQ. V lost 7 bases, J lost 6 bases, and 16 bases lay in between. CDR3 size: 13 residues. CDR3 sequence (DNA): TGCGCCAGCGCAGTGATTGCGGGCGCTGAAGCTTTCTTT. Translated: CASAVIAGAEAFF. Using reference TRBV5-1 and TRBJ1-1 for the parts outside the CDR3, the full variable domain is KAGVTQTPRYLIKTRGQQVTLSCSPISGHRSVSWYQQTPGQGLQFLFEYFSETQRNKGNFPGRFSGRQFSNSRSEMNVSTLELGDSALYLCASAVIAGAEAFFGQGTRLTVV.

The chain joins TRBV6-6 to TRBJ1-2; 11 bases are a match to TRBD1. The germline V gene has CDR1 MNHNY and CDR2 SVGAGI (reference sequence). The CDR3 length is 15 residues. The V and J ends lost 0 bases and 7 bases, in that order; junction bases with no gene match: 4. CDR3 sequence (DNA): TGTGCCAGCAGTTACTCAGGACAGGGGGCAGGTGGCTACACCTTC. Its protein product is CASSYSGQGAGGYTF.

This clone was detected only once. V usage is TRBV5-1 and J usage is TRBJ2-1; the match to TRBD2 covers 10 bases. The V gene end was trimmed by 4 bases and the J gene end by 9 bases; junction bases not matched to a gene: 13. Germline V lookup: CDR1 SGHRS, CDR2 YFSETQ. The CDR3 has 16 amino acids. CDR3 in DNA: TGCGCCAGCAGCCCCCCATTAGCGGGGGGACGGGGTGAGCAGTTCTTC. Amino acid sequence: CASSPPLAGGRGEQFF.

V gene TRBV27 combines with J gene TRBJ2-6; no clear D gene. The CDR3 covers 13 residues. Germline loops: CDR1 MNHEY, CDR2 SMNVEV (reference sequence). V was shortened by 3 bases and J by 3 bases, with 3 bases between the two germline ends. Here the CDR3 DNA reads TGTGCCAGCAGTTTTGTTGGGGCCAACGTCCTGACTTTC. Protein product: CASSFVGANVLTF.

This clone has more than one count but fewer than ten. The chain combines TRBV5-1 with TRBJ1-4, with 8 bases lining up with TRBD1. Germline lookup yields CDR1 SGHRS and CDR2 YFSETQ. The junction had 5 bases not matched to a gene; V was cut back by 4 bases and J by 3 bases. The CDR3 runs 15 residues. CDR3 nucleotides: TGCGCCAGCAGCGACCAGGGGGCGGCTAATGAAAAACTGTTTTTT. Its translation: CASSDQGAANEKLFF.

The CDR3 DNA reads TGTGCCAGCAGCCGGACTAGCGGCTATGGGCAGTTCTTC. Protein sequence: CASSRTSGYGQFF. The gene calls are TRBV6-6 and TRBJ2-1, with 10 bases lining up with TRBD2. V trimming: 6 bases; J trimming: 12 bases; junction bases outside the gene matches: 8. Germline values: CDR1 MNHNY, CDR2 SVGAGI (reference sequence). The CDR3 totals 13 residues.

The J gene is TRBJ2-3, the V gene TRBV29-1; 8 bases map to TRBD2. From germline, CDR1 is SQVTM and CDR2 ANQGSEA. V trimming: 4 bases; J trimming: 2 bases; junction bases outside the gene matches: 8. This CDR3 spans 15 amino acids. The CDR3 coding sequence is TGCAGCGTTGGCGGGGGGCAATCCTACACAGATACGCAGTATTTT. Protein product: CSVGGGQSYTDTQYF.

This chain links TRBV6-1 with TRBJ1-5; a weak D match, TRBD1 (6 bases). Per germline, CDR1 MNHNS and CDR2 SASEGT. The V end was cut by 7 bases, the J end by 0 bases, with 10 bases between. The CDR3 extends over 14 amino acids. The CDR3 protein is CASTGQISNQPQHF. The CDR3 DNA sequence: TGTGCCAGCACCGGACAGATTAGCAATCAGCCCCAGCATTTT.

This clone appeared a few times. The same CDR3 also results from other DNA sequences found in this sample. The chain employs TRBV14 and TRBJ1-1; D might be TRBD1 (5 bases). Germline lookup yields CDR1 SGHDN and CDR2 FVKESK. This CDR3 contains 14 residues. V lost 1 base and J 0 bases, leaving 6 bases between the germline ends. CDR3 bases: TGTGCCAGCAGCCAAGCAGGGATGAACACTGAAGCTTTCTTT. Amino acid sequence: CASSQAGMNTEAFF. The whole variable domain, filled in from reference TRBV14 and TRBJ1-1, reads EAGVTQFPSHSVIEKGQTVTLRCDPISGHDNLYWYRRVMGKEIKFLLHFVKESKQDESGMPNNRFLAERTGGTYSTLKVQPAELEDSGVYFCASSQAGMNTEAFFGQGTRLTVV.

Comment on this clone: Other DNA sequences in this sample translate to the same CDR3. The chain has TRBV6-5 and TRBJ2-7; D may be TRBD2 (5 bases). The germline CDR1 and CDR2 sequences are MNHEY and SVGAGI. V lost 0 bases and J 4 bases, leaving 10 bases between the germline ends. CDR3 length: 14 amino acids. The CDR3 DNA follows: TGTGCCAGCAGTTACTCGTGGGGAGCATACGAGCAGTACTTC. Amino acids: CASSYSWGAYEQYF.

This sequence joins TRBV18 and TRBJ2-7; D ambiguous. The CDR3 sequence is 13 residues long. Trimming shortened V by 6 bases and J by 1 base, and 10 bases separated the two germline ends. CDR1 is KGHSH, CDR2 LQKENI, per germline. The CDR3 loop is CASSLGSSYEQYF. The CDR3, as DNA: TGTGCCAGCTCCCTCGGGTCATCCTACGAGCAGTACTTC.

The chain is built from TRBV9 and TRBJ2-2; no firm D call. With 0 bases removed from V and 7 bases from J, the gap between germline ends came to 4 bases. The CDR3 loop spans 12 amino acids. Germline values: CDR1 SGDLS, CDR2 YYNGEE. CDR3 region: CASSVAHGELFF. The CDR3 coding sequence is TGTGCCAGCAGCGTAGCGCACGGGGAGCTGTTTTTT.

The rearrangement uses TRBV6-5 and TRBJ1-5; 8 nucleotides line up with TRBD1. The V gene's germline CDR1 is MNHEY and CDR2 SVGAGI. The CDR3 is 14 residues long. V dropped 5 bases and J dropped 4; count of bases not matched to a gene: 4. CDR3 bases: TGTGCCAGCAGTACGGGGACAGGTAATCAGCCCCAGCATTTT. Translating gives CASSTGTGNQPQHF.